Listed here are 2 T cell receptor beta chains from one sample, sequenced in a study of shared clonotypes between healthy human individuals. Generated by immunoSEQ multiplex PCR, the TCRdb table keeps only in-frame clones and is missing some. The sample lists approximately 810,000 clones; 92% were seen once. CD8 cells regarded as naive lacked CD45RO, were positively chosen for CCR7, and omitted terminally differentiated effector memory CD45RA+ cells. The sequenced sample consisted of naive CD8+ T cells sorted from blood. Receptor source: a man aged 25-45 years in good health.

The chain couples TRBV7-7 to TRBJ2-2; unclear D gene. Trimming cost V 5 bases and J 0 bases, with 19 bases left between them. Per the germline V gene, CDR1 is SSHAT and CDR2 is FNYEAQ (reference sequence). The CDR3 spans 18 residues. The CDR3 loop is CASSATRLHPTNTGELFF. The DNA of the CDR3 is TGTGCCAGCAGCGCGACACGACTTCACCCTACGAACACCGGGGAGCTGTTTTTT.

The rearrangement links TRBV6-1 to TRBJ2-2, with D possibly matching TRBD2 (6 bases). V lost 4 bases to trimming and J lost 5 bases, with 20 bases between them. The CDR3 consists of 17 residues. Germline assignment: CDR1 MNHNS and CDR2 SASEGT. The CDR3 region has the DNA TGTGCCAGCAGTGTCCCCCGGGAGACAGTTCGTACCGGGGAGCTGTTTTTT. Translated, it gives CASSVPRETVRTGELFF.